The 24 T cell receptor beta chains below all came from one sample that was sequenced in a study of molecular identifiers for immune sequencing clone quantification (dated by TCRdb to the late 2010s). Libraries came from PCR. Data came from a NextSeq 500. Starting from the raw public reads, TCRdb applied fastp trimming at Q25, assembled clones with MiXCR and retained in-frame beta chains. Entries that share a CDR3 protein sequence are merged under the most common genes and DNA. Present in this sample are approximately 7,800 distinct CDR3 sequences, 35% of which were seen just once. The ten largest clones capture about 7% of the sample. The sequencing sample was made of naive CD8+ T cells from blood, with Jurkat cell RNA spiked in. This specimen's cell subset or site label, interpreted: FACS-sorted CD8+CD4-CCR7+CD45RA+ naive T cells. The receptor source for this set is a human donor in good health. Some libraries in this study had Jurkat cell RNA spiked in.

This clonotype has only a few counts. The chain carries TRBV6-6 and TRBJ1-4; D perhaps matches TRBD1 (6 bases). Germline lookup yields CDR1 MNHNY and CDR2 SVGAGI (reference sequence). The CDR3 is made up of 15 amino acids. V lost 4 bases, J lost 6 bases, and 15 bases lay in between. The CDR3 DNA reads as TGTGCCAGCAGTTTCAGACAGGAGGGGCATGAAAAACTGTTTTTT. This encodes CASSFRQEGHEKLFF.

This chain uses TRBV11-2 with TRBJ2-7, with a possible D match to TRBD2 (6 bases). The CDR3 extends over 14 amino acids. Looked up from germline, CDR1 is SGHAT and CDR2 is FQNNGV. Trimming removed 4 bases from V and 6 bases from J, with 16 bases in between. The CDR3 region has the DNA TGTGCCAGCAGCTCTGAAGGGGACTTCTTCGAGCAGTACTTC. Encoded protein: CASSSEGDFFEQYF.

This clonotype is labeled as medium-sized (0.01 to 0.1%). CDR3 loop: CSVVPLAVNTGELFF. The CDR3 coding sequence is TGCAGCGTTGTACCACTAGCAGTGAACACCGGGGAGCTGTTTTTT. The chain links TRBV29-1 to TRBJ2-2, with D maybe TRBD2 (6 bases). The V and J ends lost 4 bases and 1 base respectively, with 13 bases between them. CDR3 length: 15 residues. Germline CDR1 SQVTM, CDR2 ANQGSEA.

About this clonotype itself: A much larger clone sits a single nucleotide away, making a read error possible. The gene calls are TRBV28 and TRBJ2-3, with a tentative D call TRBD2 (5 bases). The germline V gene has CDR1 MDHEN and CDR2 SYDVKM. The CDR3 is 15 residues long. CDR3 bases: TGTGCCAGCAGTCTTCCCCCCGATCTCGGGGATACGCAGAATTTT. This translates into CASSLPPDLGDTQNF.

This clonotype was seen more than once but under ten times. J is TRBJ2-2 and V is TRBV11-2; D ambiguous. Germline V gene sequence: CDR1 SGHAT, CDR2 FQNNGV. V shed 5 bases and J shed 3 bases, with 10 bases lying between them. The CDR3 has 14 residues. Here the CDR3 DNA reads TGTGCCAGCAGCCCACTTAGGGACACCGGGGAGCTGTTTTTT. Its translation: CASSPLRDTGELFF.

In this sample, this clonotype turned up once. This may stem from a read error, because a much larger clone lies one nucleotide away. The chain joins TRBV27 to TRBJ2-6; 8 nucleotides line up with TRBD2. Per germline, CDR1 MNHEY and CDR2 SMNVEV (reference sequence). J was trimmed by 4 bases and V by 5 bases; bases with no gene match: 10. The CDR3 runs 17 residues. The DNA for the CDR3 is TGTGCCAGCAGTATTAGCGGGGCCCTATACGGGGCCAACGTCCTGACTTTC. Amino acid sequence: CASSISGALYGANVLTF.

This clonotype came up a few times. For the CDR3, the DNA is TGTGCCAGCAGTTTAGGAGGCACCGGGGAGCTGTTTTTT. Its protein is CASSLGGTGELFF. The chain carries TRBV12-3 or TRBV12-4 and TRBJ2-2; D call uncertain. V shed 1 base and J shed 4 bases, with 4 bases lying between them. The CDR3 has 13 amino acids.

In its sample, this clonotype was seen a few times. The gene calls are TRBV12-3 or TRBV12-4 and TRBJ2-7; 10 bases are shared with TRBD1. The CDR3 length is 15 residues. After removal of 5 bases from V and 3 bases from J, the junction contained 7 bases not matched to a gene. The CDR3 DNA reads as TGTGCCAGCAGTGGGGGACAGGGGCGGATCTACGAGCAGTACTTC. This gives the protein CASSGGQGRIYEQYF.

Sample share makes this clonotype medium-sized. V is TRBV20-1 and J is TRBJ1-1; 7 bases are shared with TRBD1. The CDR3 contains 12 residues. Germline CDR1 is DFQATT and CDR2 is SNEGSKA (reference sequence). V shed 6 bases, J shed 7 bases, and the junction held 8 bases outside the gene matches. The CDR3 region has the DNA TGCAGTGCAAAGACAGGGTCCGTTGAAGCTTTCTTT. It encodes CSAKTGSVEAFF.

The chain joins TRBV28 to TRBJ2-5, with 8 nucleotides matching TRBD1. This CDR3 comprises 16 residues. In germline, CDR1 is MDHEN, CDR2 SYDVKM. J was trimmed by 3 bases and V by 3 bases; bases with no gene match: 9. CDR3 loop: CASSFSDRGIKETQYF. The CDR3 coding sequence is TGTGCCAGCAGTTTCTCCGACAGGGGAATAAAAGAGACCCAGTACTTC. Combining the CDR3 with reference TRBV28 and TRBJ2-5 gives the whole variable domain DVKVTQSSRYLVKRTGEKVFLECVQDMDHENMFWYRQDPGLGLRLIYFSYDVKMKEKGDIPEGYSVSREKKERFSLILESASTNQTSMYLCASSFSDRGIKETQYFGPGTRLLVL.

In regard to this clonotype: A much larger clone sits a single nucleotide away, making a read error possible. CDR3 loop: CASSLGVRSYTQYF. In nucleotides, the CDR3 is TGTGCCAGCAGCTTAGGGGTCAGGAGTTATACGCAGTATTTT. The V gene is TRBV7-2, the J gene TRBJ2-3; D not resolved. The V gene's germline CDR1 is SGHTA and CDR2 FQGNSA. Trimming left V 1 base short and J 7 bases short, with 12 bases between. The CDR3 contains 14 residues.

This clonotype was picked up a small number of times. The J gene is TRBJ1-4, the V gene TRBV7-9; D remains unclear. The CDR3 runs 13 residues. CDR1 is SEHNR, CDR2 FQNEAQ, per germline (reference sequence). With 5 bases removed from V and 12 bases from J, the gap between germline ends came to 16 bases. CDR3 sequence (DNA): TGTGCCAGCAGCATAGATCGAATGCAGGAACTGTTTTTT. Amino acid sequence: CASSIDRMQELFF.

There are a few counts of this clonotype. The chain couples TRBV7-2 to TRBJ2-5; 10 bases are shared with TRBD2. The germline V gene has CDR1 SGHTA and CDR2 FQGNSA. V lost 5 bases and J lost 7; bases outside the gene matches: 7. The CDR3 is 14 residues long. CDR3 nucleotide sequence: TGTGCCAGCAGCCCTACTAGCGGGGCAGGGACCCAGTACTTC. It is translated as CASSPTSGAGTQYF.

Only a few counts were recorded for this clonotype. This chain links TRBV7-9 with TRBJ2-1; possibly TRBD1 or TRBD2 for D (5 bases each). Germline V lookup: CDR1 SEHNR, CDR2 FQNEAQ (reference sequence). The CDR3 loop spans 16 amino acids. V dropped 4 bases and J dropped 4 bases, with 17 bases sitting between them. The CDR3 DNA follows: TGTGCCAGCAGCTCAGAATACGGGACCATGTACAATGAGCAGTTCTTC. Translating gives CASSSEYGTMYNEQFF.

This clonotype was seen a few times. This chain connects TRBV13 to TRBJ2-7, with D uncertain. V shed 0 bases and J shed 7 bases, with 16 bases lying between them. The length of the CDR3 is 15 residues. Germline CDR1 reads PRHDT; CDR2 reads FYEKMQ (reference sequence). The CDR3 DNA sequence: TGTGCCAGCAGCTTAGGAGGCGGCCAGGTCTATGAGCAGTACTTC. Its translation is CASSLGGGQVYEQYF.

A word on this clonotype: This may stem from a read error, because a much larger clone lies one nucleotide away. The chain carries TRBV28 and TRBJ1-2; D is undetermined. The CDR3 sequence is 19 residues long. Trimming removed 1 base from V and 0 bases from J, with 21 bases in between. Germline CDR1 reads MDHEN; CDR2 reads SYDVKM. The CDR3 protein is CASSLFYPSTALPNYGYTF. CDR3 bases: TGTGCCAGCAGTTTATTTTACCCCTCCACGGCACTACCTAACTATGGCTACACCTTC.

This clonotype was detected only a few times. This chain uses TRBV12-3 or TRBV12-4 with TRBJ2-5, with D perhaps TRBD2 (6 bases). The CDR3 loop spans 14 amino acids. Trimming removed 7 bases at V and 2 bases at J, with 14 bases between. The CDR3 bases are TGTGCCAGCAACCGTGACGGGAGTCAAGAGACCCAGTACTTC. It is translated as CASNRDGSQETQYF.

This clonotype is categorized as medium-sized. The CDR3 spells CASSSLIADYADTQYF. In nucleotides, the CDR3 is TGTGCCAGCAGCTCGTTGATAGCGGATTATGCAGATACGCAGTATTTT. The chain combines TRBV11-2 with TRBJ2-3; the D gene is possibly TRBD2 (6 bases). Germline CDR1 and CDR2: SGHAT and FQNNGV. The ends were cut back, 4 bases at V and 4 bases at J, with 18 bases in the middle. The CDR3 extends over 16 amino acids.

J is TRBJ2-7 and V is TRBV7-9; D gene ambiguous. Germline assignment: CDR1 SEHNR and CDR2 FQNEAQ (reference sequence). The CDR3 length is 10 residues. Between the trimmed V and J ends, which lost 6 bases and 4 bases, there was a span of 4 bases. Here the CDR3 reads CASSGYEQYF. The CDR3 DNA follows: TGTGCCAGCAGTGGTTACGAGCAGTACTTC.

This sequence joins TRBV21-1 and TRBJ2-7. TRBV21-1 is termed a pseudogene. CDR3 size: 15 residues. This chain's CDR3 is CASSKEDGYTYEQYF. In nucleotides, the CDR3 is TGTGCCAGCAGCAAAGAGGACGGGTACACCTACGAGCAGTACTTC.

Worth noting for this clonotype: This could be a read error, since a much larger clone is one nucleotide away. The CDR3 bases are TGCAGCGTGCTAGCGGGAGGGGGCGATACGCAGTATTTT. This encodes CSVLAGGGDTQYF. The chain carries TRBV29-1 and TRBJ2-3; 12 bases match TRBD2. The CDR3 runs 13 residues. Germline CDR1 reads SQVTM; CDR2 reads ANQGSEA. V lost 6 bases to trimming and J lost 6 bases; unmatched junction nucleotides: 4.

A remark on this clonotype: One junction end does not reproduce the germline sequence, and a read error may be involved. The chain links TRBV24-1 to TRBJ1-1; D unclear. There are 9 residues in the CDR3. Germline V gene data show CDR1 as KGHDR and CDR2 as SFDVKD. CDR3 coding DNA: TGTGCCACCAGTGATCATCCCCGATTT. Translated: CATSDHPRF.

Concerning this clonotype itself: A much larger clone differs by one base, so this may be a read error. The CDR3 region has the DNA TGTGCCAGCGGTTTTGTGGCGGGGACAGATACGCAGTATTTT. Residues: CASGFVAGTDTQYF. The rearrangement links TRBV28 to TRBJ2-3; possible D gene TRBD2, 6 bases. The CDR3 has 14 residues. Germline values: CDR1 MDHEN, CDR2 SYDVKM.

This clonotype is judged large. An end of the junction differs from the germline gene, which may be a read error. V is TRBV10-1 and J is TRBJ2-1; D is ambiguous. The CDR3 spans 14 residues. Germline V gene sequence: CDR1 WNHNN, CDR2 SYGVQD (reference sequence). The CDR3, as DNA: TGCGCCAGCCGTGAGGCATGGAGCTACAATGAGCAGTTCTTC. Protein product: CASREAWSYNEQFF.